Given below is one TCR beta chain in context. The CDR3 sequence is 15 residues long. Germline trimming cut 0 bases from V and 3 bases from J; bases unmatched to any gene: 0. CDR1 is SGDLS and CDR2 is YYNGEE in the germline V gene. In the original analysis: Cell counts per sample came from amplifying reference gene primers. The table came from immunoSEQ multiplex PCR; TCRdb's copy has only in-frame clones and leaves some out. That table is the source of V, J and clone size, and D and trimming were worked out from the DNA. This table has 150,000 to 200,000 clones, around 87% appearing once. The sample comes from a study of blood T cell repertoires in COVID-19. Study background: Sites in the United States, Italy and Spain provided acute and convalescent COVID-19 samples. Sources were T cells, B-cell-depleted T cells, or PBMCs; the material itself was cDNA or gDNA.

The receptor was isolated from a woman aged 30 to 39 with active or convalescent COVID-19. The sequenced sample was peripheral blood. The chain uses TRBV9 and TRBJ2-1; 10 nucleotides line up with TRBD2. CDR3 in amino acids: CASSVGTSGYNEQFF. DNA for the CDR3: TGTGCCAGCAGCGTAGGGACTAGCGGCTACAATGAGCAGTTCTTC.